This is a list of T cell receptor beta chains from one sample in a study of response to subunit inactivated influenza vaccine. One entry per CDR3 protein results from TCRdb running MiXCR on the RT-PCR reads. The data contain 650,000 to 800,000 distinct CDR3 sequences, roughly 14% of them singletons. The sample here was PBMCs from blood, taken 14 to 15 days before vaccination. Receptors originate from a man between 45 and 60 years old who received an inactivated influenza vaccine. Both conserved end residues are part of each CDR3. D genes are given only for firm matches. Part of the rows lack a size; the others show once, few, many or a class for expanded clones.

>TRBV30|NA|TRBD1|TRBJ1-5
TGTGCCTGGAGCCCCCGGGACAGGGTCTATTATAGCAATCAGCCCCAGCATTTT
CAWSPRDRVYYSNQPQHF
>TRBV4-3|NA|NA|TRBJ1-5
TGCGCCAGCAGCCATGGTCTGGCGGGCAATCAGCCCCAGCATTTT
CASSHGLAGNQPQHF
>TRBV4-3|NA|NA|TRBJ2-1
TGCGCCAGCAGCCACCTAGCCCAGAGCTCCTACAATGAGCAGTTCTTC
CASSHLAQSSYNEQFF
>TRBV11-2|NA|NA|TRBJ2-5
TGTGCCAGCAGCTCGCTGGGTCGGGGCGGTCGTAGGTCCCAGTACTTC
CASSSLGRGGRRSQYF
>TRBV20-1|NA|NA|TRBJ2-7
TGCAGTGCTAGAGCCCAGTATAGCGGATCCTACGAGCAGTACTTC
CSARAQYSGSYEQYF
>TRBV20-1|many|NA|TRBJ1-6
TGCAGTGCTAGAGAGGCCCACAGCCCTTGGGCCCTCCACTTT
CSAREAHSPWALHF
>TRBV11-2|NA|TRBD1|TRBJ2-7
TGTGCCAGCAGTCAGGGGGCGAATCCCCCCTTAGACGAGCAGTACTTC
CASSQGANPPLDEQYF
>TRBV28|NA|NA|TRBJ1-2
TGTGCCAGCACCCTCGGGGGAACAAACTATGGCTACACCTTC
CASTLGGTNYGYTF
>TRBV4-2|NA|NA|TRBJ2-1
TGTGCCAGCAGCCAAGCAGACGGGGCAGGGGGGCACAATGAGCAGTTCTTC
CASSQADGAGGHNEQFF
>TRBV20-1|few|TRBD1|TRBJ2-7
TGCAGTGCTAGAGAGACAGGGGGCGCCCCCTACGAGCAGTACTTC
CSARETGGAPYEQYF
>TRBV12-3/TRBV12-4|NA|NA|TRBJ2-3
TGTCCCAGCATCAGAGCCGGGGCAGATACGCAGTATTTT
CPSIRAGADTQYF
>TRBV18|many|TRBD2|TRBJ2-1
TGTGCCAGCTCACTAGCGGGAAATTACTACAATGAGCAGTTCTTC
CASSLAGNYYNEQFF
>TRBV3-1|few|NA|TRBJ1-2
TGTGCCAGCAGCCAAGTCGAAACAGGCTATGGCTACACCTTC
CASSQVETGYGYTF
>TRBV7-9|NA|NA|TRBJ1-4
TGTGCCAGCAGCTTAGGCGAGGGGCGAAAACTGTTTTTT
CASSLGEGRKLFF